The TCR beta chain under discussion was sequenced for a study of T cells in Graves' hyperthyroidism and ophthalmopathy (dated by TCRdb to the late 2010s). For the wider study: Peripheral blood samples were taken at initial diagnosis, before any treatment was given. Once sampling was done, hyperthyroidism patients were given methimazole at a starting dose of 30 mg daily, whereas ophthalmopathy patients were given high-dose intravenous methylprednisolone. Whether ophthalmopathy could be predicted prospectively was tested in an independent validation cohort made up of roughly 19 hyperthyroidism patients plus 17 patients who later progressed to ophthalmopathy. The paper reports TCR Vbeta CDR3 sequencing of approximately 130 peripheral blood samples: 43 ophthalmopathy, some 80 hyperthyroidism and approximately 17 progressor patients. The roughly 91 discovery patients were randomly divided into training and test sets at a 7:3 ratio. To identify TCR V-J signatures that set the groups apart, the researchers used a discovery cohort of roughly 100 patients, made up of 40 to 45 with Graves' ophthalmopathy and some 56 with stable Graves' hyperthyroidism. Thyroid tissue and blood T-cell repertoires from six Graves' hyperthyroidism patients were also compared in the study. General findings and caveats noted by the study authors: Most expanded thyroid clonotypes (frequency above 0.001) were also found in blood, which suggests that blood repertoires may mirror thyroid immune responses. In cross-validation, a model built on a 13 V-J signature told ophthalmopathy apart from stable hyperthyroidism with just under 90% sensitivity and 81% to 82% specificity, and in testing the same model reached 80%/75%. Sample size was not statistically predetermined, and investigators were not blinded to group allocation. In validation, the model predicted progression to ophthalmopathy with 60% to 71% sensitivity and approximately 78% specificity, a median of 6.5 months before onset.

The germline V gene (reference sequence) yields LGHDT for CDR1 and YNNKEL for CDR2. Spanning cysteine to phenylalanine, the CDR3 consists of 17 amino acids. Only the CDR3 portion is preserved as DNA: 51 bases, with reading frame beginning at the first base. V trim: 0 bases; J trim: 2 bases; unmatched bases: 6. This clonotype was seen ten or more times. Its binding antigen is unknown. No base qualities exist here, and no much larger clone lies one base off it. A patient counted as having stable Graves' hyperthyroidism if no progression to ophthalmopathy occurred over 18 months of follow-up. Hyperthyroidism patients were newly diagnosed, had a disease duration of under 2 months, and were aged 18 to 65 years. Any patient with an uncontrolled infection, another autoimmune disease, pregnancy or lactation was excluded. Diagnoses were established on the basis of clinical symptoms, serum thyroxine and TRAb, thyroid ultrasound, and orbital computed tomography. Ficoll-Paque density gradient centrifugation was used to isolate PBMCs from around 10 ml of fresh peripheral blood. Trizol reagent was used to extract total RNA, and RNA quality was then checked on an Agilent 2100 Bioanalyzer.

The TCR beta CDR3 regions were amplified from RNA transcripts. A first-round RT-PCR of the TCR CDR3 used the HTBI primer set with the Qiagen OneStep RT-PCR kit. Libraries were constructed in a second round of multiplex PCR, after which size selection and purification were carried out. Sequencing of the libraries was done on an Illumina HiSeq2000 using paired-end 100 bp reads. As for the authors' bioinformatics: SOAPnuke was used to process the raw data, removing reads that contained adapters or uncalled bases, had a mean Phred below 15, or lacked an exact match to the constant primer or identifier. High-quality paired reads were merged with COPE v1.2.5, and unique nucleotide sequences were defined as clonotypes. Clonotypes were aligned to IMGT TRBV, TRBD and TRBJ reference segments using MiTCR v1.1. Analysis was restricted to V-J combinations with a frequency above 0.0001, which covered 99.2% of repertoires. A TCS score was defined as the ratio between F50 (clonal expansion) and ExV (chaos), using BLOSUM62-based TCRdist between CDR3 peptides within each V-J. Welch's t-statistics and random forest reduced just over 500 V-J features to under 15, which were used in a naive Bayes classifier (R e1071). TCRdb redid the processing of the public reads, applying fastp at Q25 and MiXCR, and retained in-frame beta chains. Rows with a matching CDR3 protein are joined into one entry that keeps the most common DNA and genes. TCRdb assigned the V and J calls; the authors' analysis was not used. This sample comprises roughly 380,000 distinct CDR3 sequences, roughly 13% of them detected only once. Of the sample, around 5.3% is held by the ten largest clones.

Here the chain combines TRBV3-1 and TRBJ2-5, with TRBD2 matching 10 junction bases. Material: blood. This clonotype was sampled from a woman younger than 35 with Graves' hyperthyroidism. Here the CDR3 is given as CASSQDIAGGLQETQYF. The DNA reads TGTGCCAGCAGCCAAGATATAGCGGGAGGCCTACAAGAGACCCAGTACTTC.